These 10 T cell receptor beta chains came from one sample sequenced in a study of blood T cell repertoires in COVID-19. Here immunoSEQ multiplex PCR was the method, and the copy in TCRdb shows in-frame clones only, minus some. This table has 310,000 or so clones, 80% to 90% appearing once. The sample taken for sequencing was peripheral blood. The receptors come from a man younger than 35 who had recovered from COVID-19.

This sequence joins TRBV6-5 and TRBJ2-1; D not certain. The CDR3 has 16 residues. V was cut by 0 bases and J by 5 bases, with 14 bases left in between. Per the germline V gene, CDR1 is MNHEY and CDR2 is SVGAGI. As DNA, the CDR3 is TGTGCCAGCAGTTACTCGAGATATCCGCCGGACAATGAGCAGTTCTTC. This translates into CASSYSRYPPDNEQFF.

This clone came up a few times. V gene TRBV2 combines with J gene TRBJ1-3; 7 nucleotides agree with TRBD1. The trim removed 6 bases at V and 0 bases at J, leaving 8 bases unmatched. This CDR3 spans 16 amino acids. CDR1 is SNHLY, CDR2 FYNNEI, per germline. This chain's CDR3 is CASRERTGLSGNTIYF. For the CDR3, the DNA is TGTGCCAGCAGGGAAAGGACAGGTCTCTCTGGAAACACCATATATTTT.

The chain combines TRBV19 with TRBJ1-2, with D possibly matching TRBD1 (5 bases). Germline values: CDR1 LNHDA, CDR2 SQIVND (reference sequence). V was clipped by 7 bases and J by 4 bases, with 16 bases between them. This CDR3 has 14 amino acids. CDR3 in amino acids: CASTSLSQGYGYTF. CDR3 DNA sequence: TGTGCCAGTACCTCTCTATCCCAGGGCTATGGCTACACCTTC.

This clone was observed a few times. This chain joins TRBV4-1 and TRBJ1-5; D possibly corresponds to TRBD1 (5 bases). Per the germline V gene, CDR1 is MGHRA and CDR2 is YSYEKL. Trimming took 1 base from V and 4 from J, leaving 23 bases between them. CDR3 length: 19 amino acids. The CDR3 DNA is TGCGCCAGCAGCCAAGTAGTCTTCCGGGGGACGCCGGGAAATCAGCCCCAGCATTTT. Translating it yields CASSQVVFRGTPGNQPQHF.

This clone is deemed medium-sized. The gene calls are TRBV2 and TRBJ1-5; D possibly corresponds to TRBD1 (6 bases). CDR3 size: 14 residues. Germline V gives CDR1 SNHLY, CDR2 FYNNEI. Deletions cut 5 bases from V and 2 bases from J, with 10 bases between. CDR3 coding DNA: TGTGCCAGCAGTCCCGGACAGCGCAATCAGCCCCAGCATTTT. Protein: CASSPGQRNQPQHF.

This chain connects TRBV9 to TRBJ2-7, with 7 nucleotides matching TRBD1. The germline CDR1 and CDR2 sequences are SGDLS and YYNGEE. The junction had 5 bases not matched to a gene; V was cut back by 7 bases and J by 1 base. The CDR3 sequence is 13 residues long. CDR3 region: CASSEQGSYEQYF. In DNA, the CDR3 is TGTGCCAGCTCTGAACAGGGGTCCTACGAGCAGTACTTC.

The V call is TRBV9, the J call TRBJ1-6, with 10 nucleotides matching TRBD1. Trimming cost V 6 bases and J 10 bases; bases outside gene matches: 7. This CDR3 is built from 14 residues. CDR1 and CDR2 from the germline V gene are SGDLS and YYNGEE. The CDR3 sequence: CASTRGTGVSPLHF. In DNA, the CDR3 is TGTGCCAGCACCCGAGGGACAGGGGTATCACCCCTCCACTTT.

This clone appeared a single time. The chain employs TRBV7-2 and TRBJ2-5, with 13 bases identical to TRBD2. CDR1 is SGHTA and CDR2 is FQGNSA in the germline V gene. Trimming removed 5 bases from V and 5 bases from J; junction bases left unmatched: 5. The CDR3 runs 15 residues. The CDR3 region has the DNA TGTGCCAGCAGCGAGACTAGCGGGGGGCGTGAGACCCAGTACTTC. Residues: CASSETSGGRETQYF.

This chain connects TRBV6-5 to TRBJ1-1; TRBD1 agrees at 7 bases. Germline V lookup: CDR1 MNHEY, CDR2 SVGAGI. The CDR3 spans 13 residues. V lost 5 bases to trimming and J lost 8 bases; unmatched junction nucleotides: 8. The CDR3 sequence is CASSHIQTGEAFF. The CDR3 DNA reads as TGTGCCAGCAGTCACATCCAGACAGGGGAAGCTTTCTTT.

The chain joins TRBV6-2 or TRBV6-3 to TRBJ2-3; 7 nucleotides align to TRBD1. Germline-derived CDR1 and CDR2 are MNHEY and SVGEGT. Trimming removed 0 bases from V and 3 bases from J; junction bases left unmatched: 12. This CDR3 has 18 residues. The chain's CDR3 is CASSYSVRRGYRTDTQYF. CDR3 coding DNA: TGTGCCAGCAGTTACTCGGTCCGCAGGGGGTATCGAACAGATACGCAGTATTTT.